This is a list of T cell receptor beta chains from one sample in a study of T cell changes during pregnancy in multiple sclerosis. This table comes from immunoSEQ multiplex PCR, and its TCRdb copy is limited to in-frame clones, with some not included. This table holds 30,000 to 40,000 clones, 89% found once. This specimen was CD8+ T cells from peripheral blood mononuclear cells, taken in the second trimester of pregnancy. The receptors derive from a female donor with multiple sclerosis, enrolled in a pregnancy study. The conserved cysteine and the conserved F or W are not part of the CDR3 here.

V gene	CDR3 protein
TRBV27	ASSLGTLADTQY
TRBV6-5	ATSPGEYSGNTIY
TRBV4-3	ASSQDGGLNTEAF
TRBV10-3	AISVLGNYEQY
TRBV9	ASSVDGGVGNTIY
TRBV4-1	ASSQGWGEDEQF
TRBV27	ASSLSIGGAAQY
TRBV6-4	ASSSGGTDTQY
TRBV30	AWRILDRQPGRQY
TRBV5-1	ASSVVEGHLNTEAF
TRBV27	ASSPRTSGEDYYEQY